A single sample is the source of the 16 T cell receptor beta chains below, sequenced in a study of blood T cell repertoires in COVID-19. Method: immunoSEQ multiplex PCR; TCRdb's copy keeps in-frame clones and lacks some. The sample holds roughly 500,000 clones, less than 90% seen once. Input material: PBMCs or T cells enriched from blood (not recorded which). Every receptor here comes from a woman aged 55-69 years who had recovered from COVID-19.

The chain carries TRBV5-5 and TRBJ2-7; 7 nucleotides match TRBD1. J lost 1 base, V lost 2 bases, and 3 bases had no gene match. The CDR3 runs 14 residues. CDR1 and CDR2 (germline): SGHKS, YYEKEE (reference sequence). DNA for the CDR3: TGTGCCAGCAGCTTAAAGGGACAGTCCTACGAGCAGTACGTC. Protein product: CASSLKGQSYEQYV.

This clone was seen just once. This CDR3 is CASSQDLTTNEKLFF. For the CDR3, the DNA is TGTGCCAGCAGCCAAGATCTAACAACTAATGAAAAACTGTTTTTT. This chain joins TRBV3-1 (or the pseudogene TRBV3-2) and TRBJ1-4; D is unresolved. Germline assignment: CDR1 LGHDT and CDR2 YNNKEL (reference sequence). The V gene lost 0 bases and the J gene lost 0 bases, with 5 bases spanning the gap. CDR3 length: 15 residues.

Only one count was recorded for this clone. The chain links TRBV28 to TRBJ2-7, with TRBD2 matching over 11 bases. V gave up 6 bases and J gave up 3 bases; unmatched junction bases: 4. The CDR3 consists of 14 residues. Germline assignment: CDR1 MDHEN and CDR2 SYDVKM. The CDR3 is CASSLGLAGYEQYV. The CDR3 DNA follows: TGTGCCAGCAGCCTTGGACTAGCGGGCTACGAGCAGTACGTC.

V and J are TRBV7-8 and TRBJ1-6; D possibly corresponds to TRBD1 (5 bases). CDR1 and CDR2 from the germline V gene are SGHVS and FQNEAQ. The CDR3 consists of 15 residues. The V gene lost 2 bases and the J gene lost 10 bases, with 15 bases spanning the gap. Written as DNA, the CDR3 is TGTGCCAGCAGCTTAATAAGGGGCGCGAACTCACCCCTCCACTTT. Amino acids: CASSLIRGANSPLHF.

The V gene is TRBV28, the J gene TRBJ1-6; the match to TRBD1 covers 7 bases. Germline CDR1 reads MDHEN; CDR2 reads SYDVKM. The V gene end was trimmed by 2 bases and the J gene end by 5 bases; junction bases not matched to a gene: 3. This CDR3 contains 15 residues. This CDR3 reads CASSLRGQNNSPLHF. The CDR3 DNA sequence: TGTGCCAGCAGTTTAAGGGGACAGAATAATTCACCCCTCCACTTT.

This clone has a single count. This chain links TRBV7-4 with TRBJ2-7, with D perhaps matching TRBD1 (6 bases). The CDR3 runs 14 residues. Trimming left V 6 bases short and J 0 bases short, with 12 bases between. Germline V gene data show CDR1 as SGHVT and CDR2 as SQSDAQ. The CDR3 loop reads CASRLTGSSYEQYF. In DNA, the CDR3 is TGTGCCAGCAGGCTTACAGGGTCCTCCTACGAGCAGTACTTC. Drawing the rest from reference TRBV7-4 and TRBJ2-7, the complete variable domain is GAGVSQSPRYKVAKRGRDVALRCDSISGHVTLYWYRQTLGQGSEVLTYSQSDAQRDKSGRPSGRFSAERPERSVSTLKIQRTEQGDSAVYLCASRLTGSSYEQYFGPGTRLTVT.

The chain couples TRBV24-1 to TRBJ2-5; D unresolved. Germline assignment: CDR1 KGHDR and CDR2 SFDVKD. Trimming pared 4 bases from V and 0 bases from J, leaving 5 bases between. The CDR3 length is 13 residues. For the CDR3, the DNA is TGTGCCACCAGTGACTACTACCAAGAGACCCAGTACTTC. Its protein product is CATSDYYQETQYF.

The rearrangement uses TRBV27 and TRBJ1-5; the D gene is possibly TRBD1 (5 bases). The germline gives CDR1 MNHEY, CDR2 SMNVEV (reference sequence). This CDR3 comprises 14 residues. V was clipped by 1 base and J by 6 bases, with 10 bases between them. CDR3 bases: TGTGCCAGCAGTTTATGGCAGGGCAGTCAGCCCCAGCATTTT. This sequence encodes CASSLWQGSQPQHF.

V and J are TRBV7-9 and TRBJ2-7; 10 bases map to TRBD1. J gave up 3 bases and V 4 bases, and 15 bases lay outside the gene matches. The CDR3 length is 18 residues. Germline CDR1 reads SEHNR; CDR2 reads FQNEAQ (reference sequence). The CDR3 DNA sequence: TGTGCCAGCAGCTCAACCTTTTGGGGACGGGACAGGGGCTACGAGCAGTACTTC. It codes for CASSSTFWGRDRGYEQYF.

This clone was found a few times. The genes are TRBV6-6 and TRBJ2-7; 11 bases line up with TRBD1. Germline V gives CDR1 MNHNY, CDR2 SVGAGI (reference sequence). This CDR3 spans 15 amino acids. Unmatched junction bases numbered 2, after V lost 2 bases and J lost 2 bases. In nucleotides, the CDR3 is TGTGCCAGCAGTTACCTGGGACAGGGGGCCTACGAGCAGTACGTC. It translates to CASSYLGQGAYEQYV.

The V and J genes are TRBV2 and TRBJ2-1; 7 bases align to TRBD2. Unmatched junction bases numbered 5, after V lost 6 bases and J lost 0 bases. This CDR3 comprises 15 residues. From germline, CDR1 is SNHLY and CDR2 FYNNEI. The CDR3 region is CASRPLASSYNEQFF. The CDR3 DNA reads TGTGCCAGCAGACCACTAGCGAGCTCCTACAATGAGCAGTTCTTC.

The chain recombines TRBV23-1 with TRBJ1-2; D may be TRBD1 (6 bases). TRBV23-1 is designated an ORF whose function remains uncertain. Deletions cut 4 bases from V and 7 bases from J, with 22 bases between. This CDR3 is 16 amino acids long. For the CDR3, the DNA is TGCGCCAGCAGTCGCCTGGACAGACTTAACCCGGGTGGCTACACCTTC. This gives the protein CASSRLDRLNPGGYTF.

The gene calls are TRBV5-1 and TRBJ2-5; 9 nucleotides agree with TRBD2. CDR1 is SGHRS, CDR2 YFSETQ, per germline. This CDR3 contains 16 residues. V lost 6 bases, J lost 2 bases, and 11 bases stayed unmatched. The CDR3 coding sequence is TGCGCCAGCACTGGACGTAGCGGGAGTTTACAAGAGACCCAGTACTTC. This sequence encodes CASTGRSGSLQETQYF. Together with reference TRBV5-1 and TRBJ2-5, the CDR3 gives the full variable domain: KAGVTQTPRYLIKTRGQQVTLSCSPISGHRSVSWYQQTPGQGLQFLFEYFSETQRNKGNFPGRFSGRQFSNSRSEMNVSTLELGDSALYLCASTGRSGSLQETQYFGPGTRLLVL.

The chain couples TRBV11-2 to TRBJ1-4; a weak D match, TRBD1 (5 bases). CDR3 size: 12 residues. The germline V gene has CDR1 SGHAT and CDR2 FQNNGV. The V and J ends lost 3 bases and 8 bases respectively, with 7 bases between them. CDR3 protein: CASSLSGEKLFF. The CDR3 DNA sequence: TGTGCCAGCAGCTTGTCAGGGGAAAAACTGTTTTTT.

DNA of the CDR3: TGTGCCAGCAGCTTGACAGCTTACAATGAGCAGTTCTTC. Translated, it gives CASSLTAYNEQFF. V and J are TRBV11-3 and TRBJ2-1; tentatively, D is TRBD1 (5 bases). The CDR3 sequence is 13 residues long. V was clipped by 3 bases and J by 4 bases, with 7 bases between them. CDR1 is SGHNT and CDR2 is YENEEA in the germline V gene.

The chain recombines TRBV5-1 with TRBJ1-1; D unresolved. The CDR3 length is 15 residues. Deletions cut 7 bases from V and 0 bases from J, with 16 bases between. Germline V gene sequence: CDR1 SGHRS, CDR2 YFSETQ. The CDR3 DNA reads as TGCGCCAGCTGGACGGGAGAAGCTCTGAACACTGAAGCTTTCTTT. It translates to CASWTGEALNTEAFF.